A selection of T cell receptor beta chains follows, all from one sample in a study of T-cell reconstitution after alpha-beta-depleted transplantation in children. TCRdb re-derived calls from the PCR reads in MiXCR, one entry per CDR3 protein. The sample consists of around 600,000 distinct CDR3 sequences, about 11% of them appearing once. The sample here was PBMCs from the stem cell graft donor, taken from the stem cell graft. These receptors were collected from a human donor who donated a stem cell graft to a child with acute myeloid leukemia. Both conserved end residues are part of each CDR3. The D gene is left open where the match is weak. Clone size is given for some rows only: seen once, a few or many times, or a class if the clone is expanded.

TRBD1 | TRBJ2-2 | few | TRBV28 | CASSRTGVVGELFF | TGTGCCAGCAGCCGGACAGGGGTTGTTGGGGAGCTGTTTTTT
. | TRBJ1-3 | few | TRBV28 | CASNRRENTIYF | TGTGCCAGCAATCGGAGGGAAAACACCATATATTTT
. | TRBJ1-1 | once | TRBV20-1 | CSASGAKEGIGDTEAFF | TGCAGTGCTAGCGGGGCGAAAGAGGGGATTGGTGACACTGAAGCTTTCTTT
. | TRBJ1-2 | many | TRBV3-1 | CASSQLRDIGGYTF | TGTGCCAGCAGCCAGCTTCGCGACATAGGTGGCTACACCTTC
. | TRBJ1-4 | . | TRBV6-1 | CATQASFPTNEKLFF | TGTGCCACCCAGGCCTCTTTTCCGACTAATGAAAAACTGTTTTTT
TRBD1 | TRBJ1-1 | many | TRBV12-3/TRBV12-4 | CASSKPQGGTEAFF | TGTGCCAGCAGCAAACCCCAGGGGGGAACTGAAGCTTTCTTT
TRBD2 | TRBJ2-7 | many | TRBV20-1 | CSASEPSGTRGEQYF | TGCAGTGCTAGCGAGCCTAGCGGGACCCGGGGGGAGCAGTACTTC
. | TRBJ2-5 | many | TRBV5-1 | CASSLMSGAQETQYF | TGCGCCAGCAGCTTGATGTCGGGAGCCCAAGAGACCCAGTACTTC
. | TRBJ2-7 | . | TRBV29-1 | CSVRRHLTYEQYF | TGCAGCGTGAGGAGACATCTTACCTACGAGCAGTACTTC
TRBD1 | TRBJ2-5 | few | TRBV5-1 | CASSFDRAEQETQYF | TGCGCCAGCAGCTTTGACAGGGCAGAGCAAGAGACCCAGTACTTC
TRBD2 | TRBJ2-4 | . | TRBV7-6 | CASSEVAGGTLAKNIQYF | TGTGCCAGCAGCGAGGTAGCGGGAGGGACCCTAGCCAAAAACATTCAGTACTTC
. | TRBJ2-7 | . | TRBV6-2/TRBV6-3 | CASNRGDVVVYEQYF | TGTGCCAGCAACCGCGGGGACGTAGTGGTATACGAGCAGTACTTC
TRBD1 | TRBJ1-1 | . | TRBV3-1 | CASSLGRTGVTEAFF | TGTGCCAGCAGCCTAGGGCGGACAGGGGTCACTGAAGCTTTCTTT
TRBD2 | TRBJ2-3 | . | TRBV11-2 | CASSLSSAGGPDTQYF | TGTGCCAGCAGCTTATCTTCGGCGGGGGGACCAGATACGCAGTATTTT
. | TRBJ2-1 | few | TRBV4-3 | CAGHNEQFF | TGCGCCGGGCACAATGAGCAGTTCTTC
TRBD1 | TRBJ2-2 | few | TRBV5-1 | CASSFKVGQANTGELFF | TGCGCCAGCAGCTTTAAGGTCGGACAGGCGAACACCGGGGAGCTGTTTTTT
TRBD2 | TRBJ2-3 | few | TRBV29-1 | CSVGQLAGPTDTQYF | TGCAGCGTTGGACAACTAGCGGGACCCACAGATACGCAGTATTTT
. | TRBJ2-5 | . | TRBV7-9 | CASSLGLGAQETQYF | TGTGCCAGCAGCTTAGGTTTAGGCGCCCAAGAGACCCAGTACTTC
. | TRBJ1-5 | few | TRBV6-2/TRBV6-3 | CASRRTEGYSNQPQHF | TGTGCCAGCCGAAGGACAGAGGGTTATAGCAATCAGCCCCAGCATTTT
TRBD2 | TRBJ2-1 | few | TRBV30 | CARKRTSSYNEQFF | TGTGCCCGCAAGCGGACTAGCAGTTACAATGAGCAGTTCTTC
. | TRBJ2-7 | many | TRBV7-3 | CASSSGGHEQYF | TGTGCCAGCAGCTCTGGGGGCCACGAGCAGTACTTC
TRBD1 | TRBJ1-5 | . | TRBV12-3/TRBV12-4 | CASRGQGSGQPQHF | TGTGCCAGCAGAGGACAGGGGTCGGGTCAGCCCCAGCATTTT
TRBD1 | TRBJ2-5 | few | TRBV5-6 | CASSLVSLGQGRETQYF | TGTGCCAGCAGCTTGGTATCCTTAGGACAGGGGCGGGAGACCCAGTACTTC
. | TRBJ2-1 | . | TRBV6-5 | CASSYSEQGGYEQFF | TGTGCCAGCAGCTACTCGGAGCAGGGTGGTTACGAGCAGTTCTTC
TRBD1 | TRBJ2-6 | many | TRBV12-3/TRBV12-4 | CASSLGQVFSGANVLTF | TGTGCCAGCAGTTTGGGACAGGTATTCTCTGGGGCCAACGTCCTGACTTTC